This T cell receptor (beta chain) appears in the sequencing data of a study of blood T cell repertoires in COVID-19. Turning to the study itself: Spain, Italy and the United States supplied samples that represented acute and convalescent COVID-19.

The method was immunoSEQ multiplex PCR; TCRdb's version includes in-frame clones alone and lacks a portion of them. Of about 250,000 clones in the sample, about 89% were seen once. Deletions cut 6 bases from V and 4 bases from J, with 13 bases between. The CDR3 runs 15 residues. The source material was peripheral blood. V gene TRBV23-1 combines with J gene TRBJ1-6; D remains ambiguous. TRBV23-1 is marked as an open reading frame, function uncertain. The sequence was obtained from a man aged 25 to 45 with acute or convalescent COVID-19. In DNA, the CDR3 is TGCGCCAGCAGCCTCCGGGTCTTTTATAATTCACCCCTCCACTTT. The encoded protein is CASSLRVFYNSPLHF.